One and the same sample provided the 27 T cell receptor beta chains below, sequenced in a study of T cells in Graves' hyperthyroidism and ophthalmopathy. From RNA transcripts, TCR beta CDR3 regions were amplified. Carried out on the TCR CDR3, a first-round RT-PCR used the HTBI primer set. Using its own MiXCR run on the multiplex PCR reads, TCRdb lists one record per CDR3 protein. The sample yields some 250,000 distinct CDR3 sequences, roughly 15% seen once. The sample taken for sequencing was blood. These receptors were taken from a woman in her fifties or sixties with Graves' hyperthyroidism that later progressed to Graves' ophthalmopathy.

This clonotype was seen ten or more times. V is TRBV12-3 or TRBV12-4 and J is TRBJ2-1; 10 nucleotides align to TRBD2. This CDR3 has 15 amino acids. Trimming cost V 3 bases and J 5 bases; bases outside gene matches: 4. The CDR3 loop is CASSFRAGGDNEQFF. DNA for the CDR3: TGTGCCAGCAGTTTTCGAGCGGGAGGGGACAATGAGCAGTTCTTC.

This clonotype was seen once. This chain links TRBV20-1 with TRBJ2-5; 9 nucleotides agree with TRBD2. Germline V gives CDR1 DFQATT, CDR2 SNEGSKA (reference sequence). V was clipped by 3 bases and J by 3 bases; unmatched bases: 5. The length of the CDR3 is 14 residues. As DNA, the CDR3 is TGCAGTGCTAGTGATTCTAGCGGGAAAGAGACCCAGTACTTC. Translating gives CSASDSSGKETQYF.

This clonotype was detected many times. V and J are TRBV5-1 and TRBJ2-3, with 7 bases aligning to TRBD1. This CDR3 is built from 13 residues. CDR1 and CDR2 from the germline V gene are SGHRS and YFSETQ. V dropped 4 bases and J dropped 9; count of bases not matched to a gene: 8. The CDR3 is CASSTGQVGTQYF. CDR3 nucleotide sequence: TGCGCCAGCAGCACCGGACAGGTTGGGACGCAGTATTTT.

This clonotype was seen at least ten times. The chain couples TRBV30 to TRBJ2-5; D is unclear. This CDR3 contains 13 residues. Germline V gene lookup returns CDR1 GTSNPN and CDR2 SVGIG (reference sequence). V was pared by 2 bases and J by 5 bases, with 12 bases between. The CDR3 region is CAWSHAVRETQYF. CDR3 bases: TGTGCCTGGAGTCATGCGGTGCGGGAGACCCAGTACTTC.

In this sample, this clonotype turned up many times. This sequence joins TRBV5-1 and TRBJ2-7; 14 bases agree with TRBD2. CDR1 is SGHRS, CDR2 YFSETQ, per germline. The V and J ends lost 4 bases and 2 bases, in that order; junction bases with no gene match: 5. The CDR3 runs to 16 residues. The CDR3 nucleotides are TGCGCCAGCAGCGGGGGACTAGCGGGAGCCGCCTACGAGCAGTACTTC. Translated, it gives CASSGGLAGAAYEQYF. The variable domain in full, completed from reference TRBV5-1 and TRBJ2-7, reads KAGVTQTPRYLIKTRGQQVTLSCSPISGHRSVSWYQQTPGQGLQFLFEYFSETQRNKGNFPGRFSGRQFSNSRSEMNVSTLELGDSALYLCASSGGLAGAAYEQYFGPGTRLTVT.

Concerning this clonotype itself: A read error may be the cause here, since a much bigger clone is one base away. The V and J genes are TRBV3-1 and TRBJ2-7; D is unclear. There are 14 residues in the CDR3. Germline lookup yields CDR1 LGHDT and CDR2 YNNKEL (reference sequence). V lost 3 bases, J lost 6 bases, and 15 bases lay in between. This chain's CDR3 is CASSQVLAPPEQYF. CDR3 sequence (DNA): TGTGCCAGCAGCCAGGTTCTTGCCCCACCCGAGCAGTACTTC.

This clonotype showed up many times. The V call is TRBV6-1, the J call TRBJ2-6, with 9 bases matching TRBD2. CDR1 is MNHNS, CDR2 SASEGT, per germline. The CDR3 totals 17 residues. V shed 5 bases and J 0 bases; nucleotides not matched to a gene: 5. CDR3 sequence: CASSRLAASSGANVLTF. CDR3 in DNA: TGTGCCAGCAGTCGACTAGCGGCCAGCTCTGGGGCCAACGTCCTGACTTTC.

There are many counts of this clonotype. J is TRBJ2-5 and V is TRBV6-1, with 8 positions matching TRBD2. The CDR3 runs 14 residues. V trimming: 7 bases; J trimming: 8 bases; junction bases outside the gene matches: 12. Germline-derived CDR1 and CDR2 are MNHNS and SASEGT. CDR3: CASKSQGVAGTQYF. CDR3 coding DNA: TGTGCCAGCAAATCACAGGGTGTAGCGGGAACCCAGTACTTC.

CDR3 coding DNA: TGTGCCAGCAGCTCGGCTGGACTAGCGGGAAATGAGCAGTACTTC. Amino acids: CASSSAGLAGNEQYF. The chain couples TRBV7-2 to TRBJ2-1; 12 nucleotides align to TRBD2. The J call may be mistaken, given a closer DNA end match to TRBJ2-7. CDR1 is SGHTA, CDR2 FQGNSA, per germline. CDR3 size: 15 residues.

This clonotype was seen at least ten times. V is TRBV28 and J is TRBJ1-5, with 10 bases aligning to TRBD1. Germline V gene data show CDR1 as MDHEN and CDR2 as SYDVKM. Unmatched junction bases numbered 5, after V lost 6 bases and J lost 3 bases. This CDR3 spans 15 amino acids. The CDR3 loop is CASRTGGWTNQPQHF. CDR3 coding DNA: TGTGCCAGCAGGACAGGGGGCTGGACCAATCAGCCCCAGCATTTT.

This clonotype occurred many times. The chain uses TRBV7-9 and TRBJ1-4; D unresolved. This CDR3 comprises 13 residues. The germline V gene has CDR1 SEHNR and CDR2 FQNEAQ (reference sequence). The V end lost 7 bases, the J end lost 7 bases, and 13 bases lay between the germline ends. Here the CDR3 DNA reads TGTGCCAGCACGGGATCTACTTCTGAAAAACTGTTTTTT. This codes for CASTGSTSEKLFF.

Details on this clonotype: In this CDR3 the conserved last residue, phenylalanine or tryptophan, is missing, so a read error is likely. The chain carries TRBV2 and TRBJ1-5, with unresolved D. V lost 6 bases and J lost 1, with 10 bases in between. CDR3 size: 14 residues. The germline gives CDR1 SNHLY, CDR2 FYNNEI. In DNA form, the CDR3 reads TGTGCCAGCAGAGGGCTTGGAAGCAATCAGCCCCAGCATTCT. Encoded protein: CASRGLGSNQPQHS.

The V call is TRBV14, the J call TRBJ2-7; 7 bases match TRBD1. V gave up 4 bases and J gave up 3 bases; unmatched junction bases: 9. From germline, CDR1 is SGHDN and CDR2 FVKESK. CDR3 length equals 15 residues. The CDR3, as DNA: TGTGCCAGCAGCCTTCGAGGGACAGCCAACTACGAGCAGTACTTC. Protein product: CASSLRGTANYEQYF.

This clonotype has at least ten counts. V is TRBV2 and J is TRBJ2-3; TRBD1 matches at 7 bases. Germline V gene sequence: CDR1 SNHLY, CDR2 FYNNEI. J gave up 4 bases and V 4 bases, and 5 bases lay outside the gene matches. CDR3 length equals 14 residues. The CDR3: CASSGDTGADTQYF. In nucleotides, the CDR3 is TGTGCCAGCAGTGGGGACACAGGGGCAGATACGCAGTATTTT.

This clonotype was found a few times. This chain connects TRBV19 to TRBJ1-5; a weak D match, TRBD1 (5 bases). Trimming took off 2 bases at V and 5 bases at J, with 7 bases between the two ends. Germline lookup yields CDR1 LNHDA and CDR2 SQIVND (reference sequence). The CDR3 extends over 13 amino acids. CDR3 sequence (DNA): TGTGCCAGTAGTATACTGGGGGATCAGCCCCAGCATTTT. This gives the protein CASSILGDQPQHF.

This clonotype was seen ten or more times. The rearrangement links TRBV6-1 to TRBJ1-5; no clear D. V was shortened by 5 bases and J by 2 bases, with 10 bases between the two germline ends. The CDR3 sequence is 14 residues long. Germline CDR1 reads MNHNS; CDR2 reads SASEGT. The CDR3 is CASSPQKGNQPQHF. The CDR3 DNA is TGTGCCAGCAGTCCGCAAAAGGGCAATCAGCCCCAGCATTTT.

This clonotype was recorded many times. The chain employs TRBV6-1 and TRBJ1-2; D is possibly TRBD1 (5 bases). CDR1 is MNHNS and CDR2 is SASEGT in the germline V gene. Trimming removed 7 bases from V and 5 bases from J, with 17 bases in between. The CDR3 contains 14 residues. CDR3 sequence reads: CASNDSGFWYGYTF. DNA of the CDR3: TGTGCCAGCAATGATTCAGGGTTTTGGTATGGCTACACCTTC.

The V and J genes are TRBV10-3 and TRBJ1-1; unclear D gene. CDR1 and CDR2 (germline): ENHRY, SYGVKD. Between the trimmed V and J ends, which lost 10 bases and 3 bases, there was a span of 9 bases. This CDR3 contains 11 residues. The CDR3 DNA reads as TGTGCCACCGAGACGGACACTGAAGCTTTCTTT. It translates to CATETDTEAFF.

In this sample, this clonotype turned up many times. The V gene is TRBV19, the J gene TRBJ2-3; D perhaps matches TRBD2 (5 bases). Trimming shortened V by 5 bases and J by 4 bases, and 19 bases separated the two germline ends. The V gene's germline CDR1 is LNHDA and CDR2 SQIVND (reference sequence). The CDR3 runs 16 residues. Written as DNA, the CDR3 is TGTGCCAGTAGTGGTGATCTACTAGATGAAGCAGATACGCAGTATTTT. Its translation is CASSGDLLDEADTQYF.

This clonotype was seen just once. The rearrangement joins TRBV28 to TRBJ1-5; 10 bases agree with TRBD1. Germline V lookup: CDR1 MDHEN, CDR2 SYDVKM. The junction had 4 bases not matched to a gene; V was cut back by 7 bases and J by 1 base. The CDR3 is made up of 15 amino acids. The CDR3 region is CASKPGQGSNQPQHF. The CDR3 nucleotides read TGTGCCAGCAAGCCGGGACAGGGGAGCAATCAGCCCCAGCATTTT.

This clonotype was seen only a few times. The rearrangement uses TRBV14 and TRBJ1-4; D gene ambiguous. Germline lookup yields CDR1 SGHDN and CDR2 FVKESK. V was cut by 4 bases and J by 1 base, with 16 bases left in between. CDR3 length: 17 amino acids. The DNA for the CDR3 is TGTGCCAGCAGCCGCCTGTCCGTGGGAAGAACTAATGAAAAACTGTTTTTT. Amino acid sequence: CASSRLSVGRTNEKLFF. Full variable domain (missing parts from reference TRBV14 and TRBJ1-4): EAGVTQFPSHSVIEKGQTVTLRCDPISGHDNLYWYRRVMGKEIKFLLHFVKESKQDESGMPNNRFLAERTGGTYSTLKVQPAELEDSGVYFCASSRLSVGRTNEKLFFGSGTQLSVL.

The chain has TRBV2 and TRBJ2-7; D uncertain. Germline assignment: CDR1 SNHLY and CDR2 FYNNEI. The CDR3 contains 13 residues. The ends were cut back, 6 bases at V and 1 base at J, with 10 bases in the middle. In DNA, the CDR3 is TGTGCCAGCAGCACGGCCCCATCCTACGAGCAGTACTTC. As protein: CASSTAPSYEQYF.

As regards this clonotype: A single base separates this from a much larger clone, so it may be a read error. The rearrangement uses TRBV19 and TRBJ1-1; D is ambiguous. Germline lookup yields CDR1 LNHDA and CDR2 SQIVND (reference sequence). This CDR3 region has 13 residues. Written as DNA, the CDR3 is TGTGCCAGTGGAATCAGTATGAACGCTGAAGCTTTCTTT. It yields the protein CASGISMNAEAFF.

This clonotype was counted ten times or more. CDR3 sequence: CSASSGSYEQYF. The CDR3 coding sequence is TGCAGTGCTAGTAGCGGCTCCTACGAGCAGTACTTC. The V and J genes are TRBV20-1 and TRBJ2-7; tentative D call: TRBD2 (6 bases). The CDR3 extends over 12 amino acids. Germline V gives CDR1 DFQATT, CDR2 SNEGSKA (reference sequence). V was trimmed by 3 bases and J by 0 bases, leaving 6 bases between them.

This clonotype appeared a few times. The chain employs TRBV7-9 and TRBJ2-7, with 13 nucleotides matching TRBD2. After removal of 5 bases from V and 3 bases from J, the junction contained 7 bases not matched to a gene. CDR1 SEHNR and CDR2 FQNEAQ come from the germline V gene (reference sequence). The CDR3 covers 16 residues. CDR3 amino acids: CASSTPGLAGNYEQYF. Written as DNA, the CDR3 is TGTGCCAGCAGCACCCCGGGACTAGCGGGAAACTACGAGCAGTACTTC.

This clonotype was picked up many times. The chain uses TRBV2 and TRBJ1-1; 9 positions match TRBD1. V shed 8 bases and J 5 bases; nucleotides not matched to a gene: 6. CDR1 and CDR2 (germline): SNHLY, FYNNEI. The CDR3 has 13 residues. CDR3 in DNA: TGTGCCAGCCTCACAGGGGGCGGAACTGAAGCTTTCTTT. The encoded protein is CASLTGGGTEAFF.

This clonotype was counted a few times. The V gene is TRBV19, the J gene TRBJ1-2; D is unclear. The V gene's germline CDR1 is LNHDA and CDR2 SQIVND (reference sequence). The CDR3 is 13 amino acids. V was cut by 1 base and J by 4 bases, with 7 bases left in between. In DNA, the CDR3 is TGTGCCAGTAGTATAGTGGCCCTCTATGGCTACACCTTC. Its protein product is CASSIVALYGYTF.